These 25 T cell receptor beta chains were all obtained from the same sample, sequenced in a study of blood T cell repertoires in COVID-19. Sequencing was performed with immunoSEQ multiplex PCR; in TCRdb, only in-frame clones are kept and a portion is missing. The sample holds about 270,000 clones, about nine tenths seen once. The sequencing input was peripheral blood. The receptors come from a man in his forties with active or convalescent COVID-19.

This chain joins TRBV3-1 (or the pseudogene TRBV3-2) and TRBJ2-2; D unresolved. The germline V and J ends were trimmed by 0 bases and 1 base, with 6 bases remaining between them. Germline loops: CDR1 LGHDT, CDR2 YNNKEL (reference sequence). This CDR3 region has 15 residues. CDR3 residues: CASSQEGGNTGELFF. CDR3 coding DNA: TGTGCCAGCAGCCAAGAAGGCGGGAACACCGGGGAGCTGTTTTTT.

This chain links TRBV12-3 or TRBV12-4 with TRBJ1-4; no definite D call. The V end lost 4 bases, the J end lost 6 bases, and 6 bases lay between the germline ends. This CDR3 is 12 amino acids long. This chain's CDR3 is CASSSEHEKLFF. DNA of the CDR3: TGTGCCAGCAGTTCAGAACATGAAAAACTGTTTTTT.

This chain joins TRBV28 and TRBJ2-7; TRBD1 agrees at 9 bases. Trimming at V came to 6 bases and at J to 4 bases, leaving 13 bases not matched to a gene. This CDR3 spans 16 amino acids. Germline V gene data show CDR1 as MDHEN and CDR2 as SYDVKM. CDR3 sequence: CASRSQSGTGLYEQYF. CDR3 nucleotides: TGTGCCAGCAGAAGCCAATCCGGGACAGGGCTGTACGAGCAGTACTTC.

The DNA of the CDR3 is TGTGCCAGCAGCTTACAAGCGGCAGGGGCCCTGGATACGCAGTATTTT. Translating it yields CASSLQAAGALDTQYF. The genes are TRBV7-3 and TRBJ2-3; D might be TRBD1 (6 bases). V gave up 2 bases and J gave up 6 bases, with 18 bases separating them. Germline CDR1 SGHTA, CDR2 FQGTGA. This CDR3 is built from 16 residues.

V is TRBV9 and J is TRBJ1-1, with no clear D. Germline-derived CDR1 and CDR2 are SGDLS and YYNGEE. This CDR3 has 15 residues. V lost 3 bases to trimming and J lost 1 base, with 13 bases between them. Here the CDR3 DNA reads TGTGCCAGCAGCGCGGCAGGACTAGGGAACACTGAAGCTTTCTTT. Its translation is CASSAAGLGNTEAFF.

This clone was seen a handful of times. The rearrangement joins TRBV19 to TRBJ2-1, with D possibly TRBD1 on 6 matching bases. The CDR3 contains 13 residues. V shed 5 bases and J shed 7 bases, with 12 bases lying between them. Germline V gene sequence: CDR1 LNHDA, CDR2 SQIVND (reference sequence). The CDR3 DNA sequence: TGTGCCAGTAGTCCGAGGACAGTGAATGAGCAGTTCTTC. It codes for CASSPRTVNEQFF.

The rearrangement joins TRBV27 to TRBJ2-2; D is perhaps TRBD1 (7 bases). The germline V and J ends were trimmed by 8 bases and 7 bases, with 20 bases remaining between them. CDR3 length: 15 residues. Looked up from germline, CDR1 is MNHEY and CDR2 is SMNVEV (reference sequence). In DNA form, the CDR3 reads TGTGCCAGCTTGGGAGGACAGGCATCTAGCGGGGAGCTGTTTTTT. Translation gives CASLGGQASSGELFF.

The chain joins TRBV5-4 to TRBJ2-7, with 7 bases that match TRBD2. V trimming: 2 bases; J trimming: 5 bases; junction bases outside the gene matches: 7. The CDR3 is 14 amino acids. Germline assignment: CDR1 SGHNT and CDR2 YYREEE (reference sequence). The CDR3 loop reads CASSFLADSDEQYF. The CDR3 DNA reads TGTGCCAGCAGCTTCCTAGCGGACTCGGACGAGCAGTACTTC.

This clone was seen a few times. This sequence joins TRBV14 and TRBJ1-3; D might be TRBD1 (6 bases). V shed 4 bases and J shed 4 bases, with 20 bases lying between them. The germline V gene has CDR1 SGHDN and CDR2 FVKESK. The CDR3 loop spans 17 amino acids. The CDR3 nucleotides read TGTGCCAGCAGCCTTGGAAGGACAGCGGGAGTGGGAAACACCATATATTTT. Translated, it gives CASSLGRTAGVGNTIYF.

The V gene is TRBV5-1, the J gene TRBJ1-3, with 7 bases aligning to TRBD1. The CDR3 is made up of 16 amino acids. Germline CDR1 SGHRS, CDR2 YFSETQ. V was clipped by 2 bases and J by 0 bases; unmatched bases: 5. In nucleotides, the CDR3 is TGCGCCAGCAGCTTTAGGGGACAGAGCTCTGGAAACACCATATATTTT. Residues: CASSFRGQSSGNTIYF.

The chain couples TRBV19 to TRBJ1-5; unclear D gene. Germline CDR1 reads LNHDA; CDR2 reads SQIVND (reference sequence). Trimming took off 6 bases at V and 1 base at J, with 16 bases between the two ends. The CDR3 is 16 amino acids. In nucleotides, the CDR3 is TGTGCCAGTAGCGGACTTCTAAGGACGAGCAATCAGCCCCAGCATTTT. It translates to CASSGLLRTSNQPQHF.

This clone has only one observation. The V gene is TRBV7-6, the J gene TRBJ2-7, with D unclear. The V end was cut by 4 bases, the J end by 4 bases, with 17 bases between. The CDR3 consists of 15 residues. In germline, CDR1 is SGHVS, CDR2 FNYEAQ. The CDR3 is CASSSLTDTEYEQYF. For the CDR3, the DNA is TGTGCCAGCAGCTCTTTGACCGACACTGAATACGAGCAGTACTTC.

The chain links TRBV7-3 to TRBJ2-2; D may be TRBD1 (6 bases). The CDR3 is made up of 15 amino acids. With 5 bases removed from V and 1 base from J, the gap between germline ends came to 11 bases. In germline, CDR1 is SGHTA, CDR2 FQGTGA. This chain's CDR3 is CASSPTGQNTGELFF. The CDR3 region has the DNA TGTGCCAGCAGCCCGACGGGACAGAACACCGGGGAGCTGTTTTTT.

This chain links TRBV11-2 with TRBJ1-1, with D unclear. V lost 4 bases to trimming and J lost 7 bases, with 13 bases between them. The CDR3 runs 13 residues. The V gene's germline CDR1 is SGHAT and CDR2 FQNNGV. The DNA of the CDR3 is TGTGCCAGCAGCTGGGGAGGACGAGATGAAGCTTTCTTT. It is translated as CASSWGGRDEAFF.

The chain links TRBV6-5 to TRBJ1-4; TRBD1 might be the D (5 bases). The CDR3 runs to 14 residues. Trimming took off 6 bases at V and 3 bases at J, with 11 bases between the two ends. Germline V gives CDR1 MNHEY, CDR2 SVGAGI. Here the CDR3 reads CASRRGGANEKLFF. For the CDR3, the DNA is TGTGCCAGCAGGCGCGGGGGGGCTAATGAAAAACTGTTTTTT.

The J gene is TRBJ2-7, the V gene TRBV12-3 or TRBV12-4, with a tentative D call TRBD2 (5 bases). The V end lost 4 bases, the J end lost 6 bases, and 13 bases lay between the germline ends. The CDR3 is made up of 13 amino acids. CDR3 amino acids: CASSSQSSTEQYF. CDR3 DNA: TGTGCCAGCAGTTCCCAATCTAGCACCGAGCAGTACTTC.

The chain is built from TRBV19 and TRBJ1-5; the D is unclear. Trimming stripped 3 bases from V and 2 bases from J, with 14 bases between. The length of the CDR3 is 16 residues. CDR1 and CDR2 (germline): LNHDA, SQIVND (reference sequence). CDR3 DNA: TGTGCCAGTAGTATCAACCGGAGCGCAGGCAATCAGCCCCAGCATTTT. Translating it yields CASSINRSAGNQPQHF. Filled out from reference TRBV19 and TRBJ1-5, the complete variable domain reads DGGITQSPKYLFRKEGQNVTLSCEQNLNHDAMYWYRQDPGQGLRLIYYSQIVNDFQKGDIAEGYSVSREKKESFPLTVTSAQKNPTAFYLCASSINRSAGNQPQHFGDGTRLSIL.

V usage is TRBV10-3 and J usage is TRBJ1-1, with 9 bases fitting TRBD1. V trimming: 6 bases; J trimming: 4 bases; junction bases outside the gene matches: 9. This CDR3 spans 15 amino acids. The germline V gene has CDR1 ENHRY and CDR2 SYGVKD. The DNA for the CDR3 is TGTGCCATCAGCCCCCCGGACAGGGGAGGCACTGAAGCTTTCTTT. Protein: CAISPPDRGGTEAFF.

The chain joins TRBV27 to TRBJ1-2; 12 nucleotides match TRBD1. From germline, CDR1 is MNHEY and CDR2 SMNVEV (reference sequence). This CDR3 is 13 amino acids long. J was trimmed by 8 bases and V by 5 bases; bases with no gene match: 3. CDR3 residues: CASSRDRGRGYTF. The CDR3 region has the DNA TGTGCCAGCAGTCGGGACAGGGGGCGCGGCTACACCTTC.

In its sample, this clone was seen a few times. This chain connects TRBV2 to TRBJ1-1, with 8 bases fitting TRBD1. Germline V lookup: CDR1 SNHLY, CDR2 FYNNEI. The CDR3 spans 14 residues. The V and J ends lost 4 bases and 3 bases, in that order; junction bases with no gene match: 4. The CDR3 spells CASSVDRADTEAFF. The CDR3 DNA follows: TGTGCCAGCAGTGTGGACAGGGCCGACACTGAAGCTTTCTTT.

The chain is built from TRBV30 and TRBJ1-2; no definite D call. Trimming shortened V by 4 bases and J by 6 bases, and 15 bases separated the two germline ends. Germline CDR1 reads GTSNPN; CDR2 reads SVGIG (reference sequence). The CDR3 has 13 residues. The CDR3 DNA follows: TGTGCCTGGAAGCGCCCCTATACCGATGGCTACACCTTC. Protein: CAWKRPYTDGYTF.

This clone was counted a single time. The rearrangement uses TRBV7-3 and TRBJ2-5, with 8 bases identical to TRBD2. The CDR3 totals 14 residues. Germline values: CDR1 SGHTA, CDR2 FQGTGA. V lost 5 bases to trimming and J lost 5 bases; unmatched junction nucleotides: 7. CDR3 sequence: CASSPPGGEETQYF. The CDR3 bases are TGTGCCAGCAGCCCCCCCGGGGGGGAGGAGACCCAGTACTTC.

CDR3 in amino acids: CASSLARLAGGGEQFF. The DNA of the CDR3 is TGTGCCAGCAGCTTGGCCCGGCTAGCGGGGGGCGGGGAGCAGTTCTTC. The chain carries TRBV5-4 and TRBJ2-1, with 11 nucleotides matching TRBD2. The CDR3 runs to 16 residues. Trimming cost V 0 bases and J 10 bases; bases outside gene matches: 9. In germline, CDR1 is SGHNT, CDR2 YYREEE (reference sequence).

The V gene is TRBV11-2, the J gene TRBJ1-2; D perhaps matches TRBD1 (5 bases). This CDR3 region has 15 residues. Germline V gene data show CDR1 as SGHAT and CDR2 as FQNNGV. V was pared by 3 bases and J by 8 bases, with 19 bases between. DNA for the CDR3: TGTGCCAGCAGCTTGCCGGGGGTCGGACAAATGGGCTACACCTTC. It codes for CASSLPGVGQMGYTF.

The chain carries TRBV4-2 and TRBJ2-1; TRBD1 aligns across 7 bases. Germline CDR1 and CDR2: LGHNA and YNFKEQ. The CDR3 has 15 residues. V lost 0 bases, J lost 4 bases, and 3 bases stayed unmatched. The CDR3 DNA sequence: TGTGCCAGCAGCCAAGACGGGACAGCATACAATGAGCAGTTCTTC. Translation: CASSQDGTAYNEQFF.